Listed here is a single T cell receptor beta chain. Free of recent acute infections or vaccinations, the donors were healthy HIV-negative adults. Germline CDR1 and CDR2: MNHEY and SVGAGI. Trimming removed 5 bases from V and 3 bases from J; junction bases left unmatched: 5. The CDR3 extends over 15 amino acids. The assay was immunoSEQ multiplex PCR, and TCRdb's table has in-frame clones only and misses some. The table has some 2,400,000 clones, 95% seen once. The data were obtained in a study of shared clonotypes between healthy human individuals. The TCR was taken from a man aged 18 to 30 in good health. The V and J genes are TRBV6-5 and TRBJ1-4; 8 bases fit TRBD1. The source material was naive CD4+ T cells sorted from blood. Indicated subset: CD45RA+ positively selected. Written as DNA, the CDR3 is TGTGCCAGCAGTCCCGCAGGGGGCTCTAATGAAAAACTGTTTTTT. It translates to CASSPAGGSNEKLFF.